The rows below give T cell receptor beta chains drawn from one sample of a study of blood T cells in healthy people across ages. TCRdb itself ran the 5' RACE reads through MiXCR, one entry per CDR3 protein. The data contain approximately 1.5 million distinct CDR3 sequences, around 36% of them seen just once; the ten biggest clones take up about 11%. The specimen was blood. The origin of the receptors is a woman in her twenties or thirties in good health. Both conserved end residues are part of each CDR3. The order of the fields is CDR3 protein, CDR3 DNA, CDR3 length, clone size, D gene, J gene, V gene. A D gene is named only where the DNA matches it firmly. Clone size is given for some rows only: seen once, a few or many times, or a class if the clone is expanded.

cdr3_aa: CSVVGGQPEAFF; cdr3_nt: TGCAGCGTTGTGGGGGGGCAGCCTGAAGCTTTCTTT; cdr3_length: 12; clone_size: -; d_call: -; j_call: TRBJ1-1; v_call: TRBV29-1
cdr3_aa: CASTGTVYEQYF; cdr3_nt: TGTGCCAGCACCGGGACTGTCTACGAGCAGTACTTC; cdr3_length: 12; clone_size: few; d_call: -; j_call: TRBJ2-7; v_call: TRBV2
cdr3_aa: CSVEAGQVAYNEQFF; cdr3_nt: TGCAGCGTTGAAGCCGGACAGGTCGCCTACAATGAGCAGTTCTTC; cdr3_length: 15; clone_size: -; d_call: TRBD1; j_call: TRBJ2-1; v_call: TRBV29-1
cdr3_aa: CASSPRGGSHQPQHF; cdr3_nt: TGCGCCAGCAGCCCACGAGGAGGTTCTCATCAGCCCCAGCATTTT; cdr3_length: 15; clone_size: -; d_call: -; j_call: TRBJ1-5; v_call: TRBV5-1
cdr3_aa: CASTTPGGRPGPTYEQYF; cdr3_nt: TGTGCCAGCACCACACCCGGTGGGCGGCCGGGACCTACCTACGAGCAGTACTTC; cdr3_length: 18; clone_size: few; d_call: -; j_call: TRBJ2-7; v_call: TRBV28
cdr3_aa: CAWTDLWDSPLHF; cdr3_nt: TGTGCCTGGACGGACTTATGGGATTCACCCCTCCACTTT; cdr3_length: 13; clone_size: -; d_call: -; j_call: TRBJ1-6; v_call: TRBV30
cdr3_aa: CASSPPRLLAGVVGANVLTF; cdr3_nt: TGTGCCAGCAGCCCTCCAAGGTTGCTAGCGGGAGTTGTTGGGGCCAACGTCCTGACTTTC; cdr3_length: 20; clone_size: few; d_call: TRBD2; j_call: TRBJ2-6; v_call: TRBV3-1
cdr3_aa: CASSSRAQDPYEQYF; cdr3_nt: TGTGCCAGCAGCTCCCGGGCCCAGGACCCCTACGAGCAGTACTTC; cdr3_length: 15; clone_size: few; d_call: -; j_call: TRBJ2-7; v_call: TRBV13
cdr3_aa: CASNNRDTKAFF; cdr3_nt: TGTGCCAGTAACAACCGCGACACTAAAGCTTTCTTT; cdr3_length: 12; clone_size: once; d_call: -; j_call: TRBJ1-1; v_call: TRBV19
cdr3_aa: CSADQGRNQPQHF; cdr3_nt: TGCAGTGCTGATCAGGGGAGGAATCAGCCCCAGCATTTT; cdr3_length: 13; clone_size: -; d_call: -; j_call: TRBJ1-5; v_call: TRBV20-1
cdr3_aa: CSAAVHGTSSYNEQFF; cdr3_nt: TGCAGTGCGGCGGTACACGGGACTAGCTCCTACAATGAGCAGTTCTTC; cdr3_length: 16; clone_size: few; d_call: TRBD2; j_call: TRBJ2-1; v_call: TRBV20-1
cdr3_aa: CASSQGQFGGYTF; cdr3_nt: TGCGCCAGCAGCCAGGGACAGTTTGGTGGCTACACCTTC; cdr3_length: 13; clone_size: -; d_call: TRBD1; j_call: TRBJ1-2; v_call: TRBV5-1
cdr3_aa: CACSRLSGTGGTDTQYF; cdr3_nt: TGTGCCTGCAGCCGACTGTCCGGGACAGGGGGCACAGATACGCAGTATTTT; cdr3_length: 17; clone_size: -; d_call: TRBD1; j_call: TRBJ2-3; v_call: TRBV7-9
cdr3_aa: CASNPYGTGGGEQFF; cdr3_nt: TGTGCCAGCAATCCGTATGGGACAGGGGGCGGTGAGCAGTTCTTC; cdr3_length: 15; clone_size: few; d_call: TRBD1; j_call: TRBJ2-1; v_call: TRBV12-3/TRBV12-4
cdr3_aa: CASSLSLADPYEQYF; cdr3_nt: TGTGCCAGCAGTTTATCCTTAGCGGACCCTTACGAGCAGTACTTC; cdr3_length: 15; clone_size: few; d_call: -; j_call: TRBJ2-7; v_call: TRBV27
cdr3_aa: CASTESWTGTNTEAFF; cdr3_nt: TGTGCCAGCACTGAAAGTTGGACAGGGACGAACACTGAAGCTTTCTTT; cdr3_length: 16; clone_size: -; d_call: TRBD1; j_call: TRBJ1-1; v_call: TRBV2
cdr3_aa: CASSAGSDYGYTF; cdr3_nt: TGTGCCAGCAGCGCTGGGTCGGACTATGGCTACACCTTC; cdr3_length: 13; clone_size: -; d_call: -; j_call: TRBJ1-2; v_call: TRBV7-3
cdr3_aa: CASGGGTAGEQYF; cdr3_nt: TGTGCCAGCGGAGGGGGGACTGCCGGCGAGCAGTACTTC; cdr3_length: 13; clone_size: few; d_call: -; j_call: TRBJ2-7; v_call: TRBV9
cdr3_aa: CASSPWPSNQPQHF; cdr3_nt: TGCGCCAGCAGCCCCTGGCCCAGCAATCAGCCCCAGCATTTT; cdr3_length: 14; clone_size: few; d_call: -; j_call: TRBJ1-5; v_call: TRBV5-1
cdr3_aa: CASSVGGTANSPLHF; cdr3_nt: TGTGCCAGCAGCGTAGGTGGGACAGCTAATTCACCCCTCCACTTT; cdr3_length: 15; clone_size: once; d_call: TRBD1; j_call: TRBJ1-6; v_call: TRBV9
cdr3_aa: CASSLDGGGPTDTQYF; cdr3_nt: TGCGCCAGCAGCTTGGATGGGGGAGGGCCCACAGATACGCAGTATTTT; cdr3_length: 16; clone_size: -; d_call: TRBD2; j_call: TRBJ2-3; v_call: TRBV5-1
cdr3_aa: CSARKWTEYDYGYTF; cdr3_nt: TGCAGTGCTAGAAAGTGGACAGAATACGACTATGGCTACACCTTC; cdr3_length: 15; clone_size: -; d_call: -; j_call: TRBJ1-2; v_call: TRBV20-1
cdr3_aa: CASSRGSKPDTSTDTQYF; cdr3_nt: TGTGCCAGCAGCAGAGGGAGCAAACCGGATACTAGCACAGATACGCAGTATTTT; cdr3_length: 18; clone_size: few; d_call: -; j_call: TRBJ2-3; v_call: TRBV7-9
cdr3_aa: CASSLLRGGDNEQFF; cdr3_nt: TGTGCCAGCAGTTTATTGCGGGGGGGAGACAATGAGCAGTTCTTC; cdr3_length: 15; clone_size: -; d_call: TRBD2; j_call: TRBJ2-1; v_call: TRBV12-3/TRBV12-4
cdr3_aa: CASSLSTGANNYGYTF; cdr3_nt: TGCGCCAGCAGCCTCTCGACAGGGGCGAATAACTATGGCTACACCTTC; cdr3_length: 16; clone_size: -; d_call: TRBD1; j_call: TRBJ1-2; v_call: TRBV5-1
cdr3_aa: CASSTRDPGYGYTF; cdr3_nt: TGTGCCAGCAGCACCCGGGACCCCGGCTATGGCTACACCTTC; cdr3_length: 14; clone_size: -; d_call: -; j_call: TRBJ1-2; v_call: TRBV7-2
cdr3_aa: CASSFGRDKPQHF; cdr3_nt: TGTGCCAGCAGTTTCGGCAGGGATAAGCCCCAGCATTTT; cdr3_length: 13; clone_size: few; d_call: -; j_call: TRBJ1-5; v_call: TRBV27
cdr3_aa: CAISETESNAFF; cdr3_nt: TGTGCCATCAGTGAGACGGAATCGAACGCTTTCTTT; cdr3_length: 12; clone_size: -; d_call: -; j_call: TRBJ1-1; v_call: TRBV10-3
cdr3_aa: CASSLVLVGDNEQFF; cdr3_nt: TGCGCCAGCAGCTTGGTGCTAGTGGGAGACAATGAGCAGTTCTTC; cdr3_length: 15; clone_size: -; d_call: -; j_call: TRBJ2-1; v_call: TRBV5-1
cdr3_aa: CSASSVRGGADTQYF; cdr3_nt: TGCAGTGCTAGCTCAGTCAGGGGGGGCGCAGATACGCAGTATTTT; cdr3_length: 15; clone_size: -; d_call: -; j_call: TRBJ2-3; v_call: TRBV20-1
cdr3_aa: CASSLIPGFGEKLFF; cdr3_nt: TGTGCCAGCAGTTTGATTCCCGGTTTTGGTGAAAAACTGTTTTTT; cdr3_length: 15; clone_size: -; d_call: -; j_call: TRBJ1-4; v_call: TRBV28
cdr3_aa: CASSLGRGRFADTQYF; cdr3_nt: TGTGCCAGCAGCTTGGGGAGGGGCCGGTTCGCAGATACGCAGTATTTT; cdr3_length: 16; clone_size: -; d_call: -; j_call: TRBJ2-3; v_call: TRBV5-6
cdr3_aa: CASSKTSGGGNEQFF; cdr3_nt: TGTGCCAGCAGTAAGACTAGCGGGGGGGGCAATGAGCAGTTCTTC; cdr3_length: 15; clone_size: few; d_call: TRBD2; j_call: TRBJ2-1; v_call: TRBV12-3/TRBV12-4
cdr3_aa: CSVVTGGAYNEQFF; cdr3_nt: TGCAGCGTTGTAACGGGAGGGGCCTACAATGAGCAGTTCTTC; cdr3_length: 14; clone_size: -; d_call: TRBD2; j_call: TRBJ2-1; v_call: TRBV29-1
cdr3_aa: CASSEAPDTEAFF; cdr3_nt: TGCGCCAGCAGTGAGGCGCCAGACACTGAAGCTTTCTTT; cdr3_length: 13; clone_size: -; d_call: -; j_call: TRBJ1-1; v_call: TRBV10-1
cdr3_aa: CASSTTVTIPGYTF; cdr3_nt: TGTGCCAGCAGCACGACAGTTACCATTCCGGGCTACACCTTC; cdr3_length: 14; clone_size: -; d_call: -; j_call: TRBJ1-2; v_call: TRBV5-6
cdr3_aa: CASSLYLAGSYNEQFF; cdr3_nt: TGCGCCAGCAGCTTGTACCTAGCGGGGTCCTACAATGAGCAGTTCTTC; cdr3_length: 16; clone_size: few; d_call: TRBD2; j_call: TRBJ2-1; v_call: TRBV5-1
cdr3_aa: CASSQDNYNNEQFF; cdr3_nt: TGTGCCAGCAGCCAAGATAACTACAACAATGAGCAGTTCTTC; cdr3_length: 14; clone_size: few; d_call: -; j_call: TRBJ2-1; v_call: TRBV3-1
cdr3_aa: CASSLLFSGQGVYEQYF; cdr3_nt: TGTGCCAGCAGTTTGTTATTTTCGGGACAGGGTGTCTACGAGCAGTACTTC; cdr3_length: 17; clone_size: few; d_call: TRBD1; j_call: TRBJ2-7; v_call: TRBV28
cdr3_aa: CASRGLEGEETQYF; cdr3_nt: TGCGCCAGCCGTGGACTAGAGGGTGAAGAGACCCAGTACTTC; cdr3_length: 14; clone_size: -; d_call: TRBD2; j_call: TRBJ2-5; v_call: TRBV5-1
cdr3_aa: CSASTSGYRNIQYF; cdr3_nt: TGCAGTGCTAGTACTAGCGGGTATAGAAACATTCAGTACTTC; cdr3_length: 14; clone_size: -; d_call: TRBD2; j_call: TRBJ2-4; v_call: TRBV20-1
cdr3_aa: CASLVGKIHEQYF; cdr3_nt: TGTGCCAGCTTGGTCGGGAAGATTCACGAGCAGTACTTC; cdr3_length: 13; clone_size: -; d_call: -; j_call: TRBJ2-7; v_call: TRBV28
cdr3_aa: CASRAQGAGELFF; cdr3_nt: TGTGCCAGCAGAGCTCAGGGCGCCGGGGAGCTGTTTTTT; cdr3_length: 13; clone_size: once; d_call: -; j_call: TRBJ2-2; v_call: TRBV27
cdr3_aa: CASSHADREGTEAFF; cdr3_nt: TGTGCCAGCAGCCACGCTGACAGGGAGGGAACTGAAGCTTTCTTT; cdr3_length: 15; clone_size: -; d_call: TRBD1; j_call: TRBJ1-1; v_call: TRBV4-2
cdr3_aa: CAWEFGGLVADTQYF; cdr3_nt: TGTGCCTGGGAGTTCGGGGGGCTAGTGGCAGATACGCAGTATTTT; cdr3_length: 15; clone_size: few; d_call: -; j_call: TRBJ2-3; v_call: TRBV30
cdr3_aa: CASSQGMGLADYEQYF; cdr3_nt: TGCGCCAGCAGCCAAGGGATGGGACTAGCGGACTACGAGCAGTACTTC; cdr3_length: 16; clone_size: -; d_call: TRBD2; j_call: TRBJ2-7; v_call: TRBV4-1
cdr3_aa: CASSLVSGSLDTQYF; cdr3_nt: TGTGCCAGCAGCTTGGTGTCCGGGAGCTTAGATACGCAGTATTTT; cdr3_length: 15; clone_size: -; d_call: -; j_call: TRBJ2-3; v_call: TRBV5-4
cdr3_aa: CASSDRGVWEKLFF; cdr3_nt: TGTGCCAGCAGTGACAGGGGAGTTTGGGAAAAACTGTTTTTT; cdr3_length: 14; clone_size: -; d_call: TRBD1; j_call: TRBJ1-4; v_call: TRBV10-2
cdr3_aa: CSAGDRGFGNTVYF; cdr3_nt: TGCAGCGCCGGGGACAGGGGATTTGGAAACACCGTATATTTT; cdr3_length: 14; clone_size: -; d_call: TRBD1; j_call: TRBJ1-3; v_call: TRBV29-1